A single sample is the source of the 32 T cell receptor beta chains below, sequenced in a study of cytomegalovirus exposure and HLA in healthy donors. In the PCR, 60 Vbeta and 13 Jbeta primers were used. The protocol was immunoSEQ multiplex PCR, while the TCRdb copy is restricted to in-frame clones and leaves out a portion. Here the sample spans approximately 120,000 clones, 70% to 90% being singletons. Sequencing was performed on PBMCs. These receptors came from a man between 18 and 35 years old in good health and CMV-seropositive.

This chain uses TRBV6-1 with TRBJ2-1; TRBD1 aligns across 8 bases. With 7 bases clipped from V and 7 bases from J, the junction kept 9 bases outside the gene matches. Germline loops: CDR1 MNHNS, CDR2 SASEGT. This CDR3 is built from 14 residues. This chain's CDR3 is CASTMGQVGNEQFF. The CDR3 nucleotides are TGTGCCAGCACCATGGGACAGGTCGGAAATGAGCAGTTCTTC.

The chain carries TRBV19 and TRBJ1-1; 9 bases fit TRBD1. Trimming cost V 9 bases and J 0 bases; bases outside gene matches: 5. Germline V gene data show CDR1 as LNHDA and CDR2 as SQIVND (reference sequence). The CDR3 extends over 14 amino acids. CDR3 loop: CASHRGLVNTEAFF. CDR3 nucleotide sequence: TGTGCCAGCCACAGGGGGCTGGTGAACACTGAAGCTTTCTTT.

The chain employs TRBV6-4 and TRBJ2-1, with 7 nucleotides matching TRBD2. This CDR3 has 15 residues. V was clipped by 6 bases and J by 5 bases; unmatched bases: 10. Germline values: CDR1 MRHNA, CDR2 SNTAGT. CDR3 loop: CASREFPGTNNEQFF. CDR3 nucleotide sequence: TGTGCCAGCAGAGAATTTCCCGGGACTAACAATGAGCAGTTCTTC.

The count of this clone is one. V and J are TRBV11-2 and TRBJ2-2; 7 positions agree with TRBD2. Germline CDR1 is SGHAT and CDR2 is FQNNGV. V shed 1 base, J shed 2 bases, and the junction held 7 bases outside the gene matches. The CDR3 extends over 17 amino acids. The CDR3 sequence: CASSLAVGGGNTGELFF. As DNA, the CDR3 is TGTGCCAGCAGCTTAGCGGTAGGCGGGGGAAACACCGGGGAGCTGTTTTTT.

This clone was recorded only once. The rearrangement links TRBV7-6 to TRBJ1-1; 9 bases are shared with TRBD1. Germline lookup yields CDR1 SGHVS and CDR2 FNYEAQ. J was trimmed by 5 bases and V by 4 bases; bases with no gene match: 11. CDR3 length: 16 amino acids. CDR3 sequence (DNA): TGTGCCAGCAGCTCCGGGACAGGGACCCTTGGGACTGAAGCTTTCTTT. This translates into CASSSGTGTLGTEAFF.

The CDR3 reads CAISRLAGGLYTDTQYF. The CDR3 DNA follows: TGTGCCATCAGTAGACTAGCGGGGGGGCTATACACAGATACGCAGTATTTT. The genes are TRBV10-3 and TRBJ2-3; 14 bases match TRBD2. Germline CDR1 reads ENHRY; CDR2 reads SYGVKD. Trimming removed 5 bases from V and 2 bases from J; junction bases left unmatched: 6. There are 17 residues in the CDR3.

This sequence joins TRBV13 and TRBJ2-7, with a tentative D call TRBD1 (6 bases). The CDR3 is made up of 14 amino acids. Germline V lookup: CDR1 PRHDT, CDR2 FYEKMQ (reference sequence). The V and J ends lost 0 bases and 1 base respectively, with 7 bases between them. CDR3 amino acids: CASSLGRGSYEQYF. CDR3 coding DNA: TGTGCCAGCAGCTTAGGCAGGGGATCCTACGAGCAGTACTTC.

The rearrangement uses TRBV7-9 and TRBJ1-1; weak D call: TRBD1 (5 bases). V was shortened by 4 bases and J by 0 bases, with 12 bases between the two germline ends. There are 15 residues in the CDR3. Germline loops: CDR1 SEHNR, CDR2 FQNEAQ (reference sequence). DNA for the CDR3: TGTGCCAGCAGCTCGTCCCAGGGTCTGAACACTGAAGCTTTCTTT. This gives the protein CASSSSQGLNTEAFF.

This chain connects TRBV5-1 to TRBJ2-1; 14 bases fit TRBD2. CDR3 length equals 16 residues. With 4 bases clipped from V and 10 bases from J, the junction kept 10 bases outside the gene matches. Germline loops: CDR1 SGHRS, CDR2 YFSETQ. The CDR3 spells CASSAGLAGGLREQFF. CDR3 bases: TGCGCCAGCAGCGCCGGACTAGCGGGGGGTTTACGGGAGCAGTTCTTC.

The chain has TRBV4-2 and TRBJ2-3; 8 nucleotides agree with TRBD2. The germline CDR1 and CDR2 sequences are LGHNA and YNFKEQ. With V trimmed by 0 bases and J by 4 bases, 3 bases remained unmatched. The CDR3 is 15 amino acids. CDR3 sequence reads: CASSQDSGGADTQYF. In DNA form, the CDR3 reads TGTGCCAGCAGCCAAGACTCGGGGGGGGCAGATACGCAGTATTTT.

This clone has a handful of counts. The chain is built from TRBV10-3 and TRBJ1-6, with 7 bases matching TRBD1. After removal of 6 bases from V and 13 bases from J, the junction contained 9 bases not matched to a gene. This CDR3 contains 13 residues. Germline lookup yields CDR1 ENHRY and CDR2 SYGVKD. Written as DNA, the CDR3 is TGTGCCATCAGACCGGGACAGTCGGGGCCCCTCCACTTT. Protein: CAIRPGQSGPLHF.

This sequence joins TRBV4-1 and TRBJ1-2; possible D gene TRBD1, 6 bases. This CDR3 comprises 18 residues. Germline V CDR1 and CDR2: MGHRA, YSYEKL. Trimming removed 3 bases from V and 2 bases from J, with 22 bases in between. The CDR3 loop reads CASSQEGGRDPSNYGYTF. CDR3 DNA: TGCGCCAGCAGCCAGGAGGGGGGGAGGGATCCTTCGAACTATGGCTACACCTTC.

For this clone: Other DNA sequences within the sample encode an identical CDR3. The chain employs TRBV27 and TRBJ1-1; D call uncertain. The CDR3 length is 14 residues. Trimming left V 6 bases short and J 1 base short, with 12 bases between. The V gene's germline CDR1 is MNHEY and CDR2 SMNVEV (reference sequence). The CDR3 DNA is TGTGCCAGCAGCTTAAGTGGAGGGAACACTGAAGCTTTCTTT. Translation gives CASSLSGGNTEAFF.

Regarding this clone: At one end, the junction sequence differs from germline, possibly due to a read error. The genes are TRBV7-9 and TRBJ2-1; no firm D call. Germline CDR1 reads SEHNR; CDR2 reads FQNEAQ (reference sequence). The CDR3 has 12 amino acids. CDR3 loop: CSSSLPRYEQFF. CDR3 nucleotide sequence: TGTTCCAGCAGCCTCCCGCGGTATGAGCAGTTCTTC.

This rearrangement joins TRBV11-3 to TRBJ2-2; 13 positions agree with TRBD2. Unmatched junction bases numbered 1, after V lost 4 bases and J lost 5 bases. The CDR3 loop spans 15 amino acids. Germline V gene data show CDR1 as SGHNT and CDR2 as YENEEA. CDR3 protein: CASSWGLAGTGELFF. The CDR3, as DNA: TGTGCCAGCAGCTGGGGACTAGCGGGAACCGGGGAGCTGTTTTTT.

The gene calls are TRBV6-4 and TRBJ1-1, with D unresolved. The germline V gene encodes CDR1 MRHNA and CDR2 SNTAGT. The CDR3 has 13 amino acids. The V end lost 5 bases, the J end lost 4 bases, and 11 bases lay between the germline ends. For the CDR3, the DNA is TGTGCCAGCAGTTTCTATTCTGGCACTGAAGCTTTCTTT. Its translation: CASSFYSGTEAFF.

The chain carries TRBV7-9 and TRBJ2-1; maybe TRBD2 (5 bases). CDR3 size: 14 residues. Germline V CDR1 and CDR2: SEHNR, FQNEAQ (reference sequence). Trimming took off 5 bases at V and 8 bases at J, with 16 bases between the two ends. CDR3 bases: TGTGCCAGCAGCGGGAGTCCCCTACCGGATGAGCAGTTCTTC. Translation: CASSGSPLPDEQFF.

The chain employs TRBV6-6 and TRBJ1-6; 8 nucleotides match TRBD1. The V and J ends lost 4 bases and 5 bases, in that order; junction bases with no gene match: 4. The CDR3 loop spans 15 amino acids. Per the germline V gene, CDR1 is MNHNY and CDR2 is SVGAGI (reference sequence). The CDR3, as DNA: TGTGCCAGCAGTTCAGGACAGGGCAATAATTCACCCCTCCACTTT. It specifies CASSSGQGNNSPLHF.

This chain uses TRBV28 with TRBJ2-7, with TRBD1 matching 7 bases. The trim removed 10 bases at V and 0 bases at J, leaving 12 bases unmatched. The CDR3 consists of 15 residues. Germline lookup yields CDR1 MDHEN and CDR2 SYDVKM. The CDR3 DNA reads TGTGCCACCTACCCGAACAGGGGCGGCTCCTACGAGCAGTACTTC. It encodes CATYPNRGGSYEQYF.

The chain employs TRBV11-2 and TRBJ2-7; 11 nucleotides align to TRBD2. V lost 5 bases, J lost 1 base, and 7 bases stayed unmatched. The germline gives CDR1 SGHAT, CDR2 FQNNGV. This CDR3 contains 16 residues. The CDR3 region has the DNA TGTGCCAGCAGCCAGTCACTAGCGGGGGCATCCTACGAGCAGTACTTC. This translates into CASSQSLAGASYEQYF.

The chain recombines TRBV2 with TRBJ1-4, with D possibly being TRBD1 (6 bases). The V gene lost 6 bases and the J gene lost 8 bases, with 16 bases spanning the gap. The germline V gene has CDR1 SNHLY and CDR2 FYNNEI. This CDR3 region has 14 residues. CDR3 sequence: CASRLSQGGEKLFF. CDR3 sequence (DNA): TGTGCCAGCAGGTTGTCACAGGGAGGGGAAAAACTGTTTTTT.

The V and J genes are TRBV28 and TRBJ1-2; 9 bases are shared with TRBD1. The germline gives CDR1 MDHEN, CDR2 SYDVKM. The trim removed 3 bases at V and 5 bases at J, leaving 7 bases unmatched. The CDR3 spans 15 residues. CDR3: CASSFRDRVGYGYTF. CDR3 nucleotides: TGTGCCAGCAGTTTCCGGGACAGGGTTGGTTATGGCTACACCTTC.

This chain uses TRBV4-1 with TRBJ2-7; 9 bases line up with TRBD1. V shed 0 bases and J 0 bases; nucleotides not matched to a gene: 3. The CDR3 is made up of 16 amino acids. Germline CDR1 reads MGHRA; CDR2 reads YSYEKL. The CDR3 nucleotides are TGCGCCAGCAGCCAAGATCGGGACAGGGACTCCTACGAGCAGTACTTC. It codes for CASSQDRDRDSYEQYF.

This chain joins TRBV7-6 and TRBJ1-4; 9 bases agree with TRBD1. CDR1 and CDR2 from the germline V gene are SGHVS and FNYEAQ. Germline trimming cut 5 bases from V and 7 bases from J; bases unmatched to any gene: 5. This CDR3 contains 14 residues. The CDR3 DNA reads as TGTGCCAGCAGCCAACAGGGGGCGGGTGAAAAACTGTTTTTT. It is translated as CASSQQGAGEKLFF. The variable domain in full, with the rest retrieved from reference TRBV7-6 and TRBJ1-4, is GAGVSQSPRYKVTKRGQDVALRCDPISGHVSLYWYRQALGQGPEFLTYFNYEAQQDKSGLPNDRFSAERPEGSISTLTIQRTEQRDSAMYRCASSQQGAGEKLFFGSGTQLSVL.

The V and J genes are TRBV6-1 and TRBJ2-5; TRBD1 is a possible D gene (5 bases). Between the trimmed V and J ends, which lost 8 bases and 4 bases, there was a span of 11 bases. This CDR3 contains 12 residues. CDR1 is MNHNS and CDR2 is SASEGT in the germline V gene. The CDR3 DNA is TGTGCCAGCCTAGACAGTTTAGAGACCCAGTACTTC. Its translation: CASLDSLETQYF.

This clone occurred a few times. The gene calls are TRBV5-6 and TRBJ1-1; the D gene is possibly TRBD1 (5 bases). The V end was cut by 2 bases, the J end by 4 bases, with 9 bases between. The CDR3 is made up of 13 amino acids. CDR1 is SGHDT and CDR2 is YYEEEE in the germline V gene. CDR3 nucleotides: TGTGCCAGCAGCTTCCAGGGTAGCACTGAAGCTTTCTTT. This gives the protein CASSFQGSTEAFF. Drawing the rest from reference TRBV5-6 and TRBJ1-1, the complete variable domain is DAGVTQSPTHLIKTRGQQVTLRCSPKSGHDTVSWYQQALGQGPQFIFQYYEEEERQRGNFPDRFSGHQFPNYSSELNVNALLLGDSALYLCASSFQGSTEAFFGQGTRLTVV.

V is TRBV30 and J is TRBJ1-2; a weak D match, TRBD1 (5 bases). CDR1 is GTSNPN, CDR2 SVGIG, per germline (reference sequence). V dropped 5 bases and J dropped 2 bases, with 12 bases sitting between them. The length of the CDR3 is 13 residues. The CDR3 region is CAWDTTENYGYTF. Written as DNA, the CDR3 is TGTGCCTGGGATACGACAGAGAACTATGGCTACACCTTC.

This sequence joins TRBV9 and TRBJ2-1; TRBD2 aligns across 10 bases. The CDR3 has 17 residues. CDR1 and CDR2 from the germline V gene are SGDLS and YYNGEE. J gave up 9 bases and V 0 bases, and 12 bases lay outside the gene matches. The CDR3 loop reads CASSVAPASGGLSEQFF. The CDR3 bases are TGTGCCAGCAGCGTAGCCCCTGCTAGCGGGGGCTTAAGTGAGCAGTTCTTC.

The chain employs TRBV5-1 and TRBJ1-1; 7 nucleotides match TRBD1. CDR1 is SGHRS, CDR2 YFSETQ, per germline. Trimming at V came to 4 bases and at J to 5 bases, leaving 5 bases not matched to a gene. The CDR3 loop spans 13 amino acids. The chain's CDR3 is CASSIPGGTEAFF. CDR3 nucleotides: TGCGCCAGCAGCATCCCAGGGGGAACTGAAGCTTTCTTT.

The sample holds a few counts of this clone. The chain is built from TRBV28 and TRBJ1-5; D is uncertain. The germline V gene has CDR1 MDHEN and CDR2 SYDVKM. Trimming pared 6 bases from V and 5 bases from J, leaving 20 bases between. CDR3 length equals 16 residues. The CDR3 DNA sequence: TGTGCCAGCAGCCCGATGGGCCCGACCCTGGATCAGCCCCAGCATTTT. It translates to CASSPMGPTLDQPQHF.

V is TRBV10-3 and J is TRBJ2-5; D unclear. Germline V CDR1 and CDR2: ENHRY, SYGVKD. With 8 bases removed from V and 4 bases from J, the gap between germline ends came to 11 bases. The CDR3 covers 12 residues. CDR3 residues: CAIGGQVETQYF. CDR3 DNA sequence: TGTGCCATCGGTGGGCAGGTAGAGACCCAGTACTTC.

The gene calls are TRBV29-1 and TRBJ1-2, with 7 bases lining up with TRBD1. Germline lookup yields CDR1 SQVTM and CDR2 ANQGSEA. This CDR3 is built from 13 residues. The trim removed 7 bases at V and 3 bases at J, leaving 8 bases unmatched. The chain's CDR3 is CSAAGTEDYGYTF. The CDR3 DNA reads TGCAGCGCTGCCGGGACAGAGGACTATGGCTACACCTTC.